This TCR beta chain was profiled in a study of blood T cells in healthy people across ages (dated by TCRdb to the mid-2010s). About the full investigation: In model experiments, roughly one uniquely barcoded TCR beta cDNA molecule per two T cells was captured by template switching. For two donors (one aged 18 to 30 and one aged 80 or older), the study analyzed two additional independent replicas of 1 million unique cDNA reads from the same blood draw. Donors were grouped into four age groups: young (average 16 years), middle-aged (under 40), aged (about 60) and long-lived (just over 80). To avoid experimental bias, donors of different ages were distributed randomly across sequencing lanes. Age-related changes in TCR beta repertoire diversity were measured in the study by deep sequencing normalized with unique cDNA molecular identifiers.

Turning to this clonotype: Which antigen it targets is not known. No quality values exist for individual bases; no much larger clone is one base distant.

The cysteine opens and the phenylalanine closes a CDR3 of 12 amino acids. Solely the CDR3 DNA is kept, with 36 bases framed from the first base. Trimming at the junction amounts to 6 bases on V and 8 bases on J, and the germline ends lie 14 bases apart. From the germline V gene (reference sequence), CDR1 is SGHKS and CDR2 is YYEKEE. Receptor libraries were prepared by 5' RACE. Sequencing was performed on an Illumina HiSeq 2500. The second PCR ran for roughly 7 to 11 cycles and used a J-beta primer mix along with a sample-barcoded 5' primer. A template-switch 5' adaptor carrying 12 random nucleotides introduced a unique molecular identifier onto each TCR beta cDNA molecule. At least 3 million CDR3-containing paired-end reads were obtained from each sample. The Mint cDNA synthesis kit, primed by a TRBC-specific oligonucleotide, was used to synthesize first-strand cDNA from all RNA. Following uracil-DNA glycosylase treatment, all cDNA underwent a first 18-cycle PCR with the universal primers M1SS and BC2_uni_R. The study's processing was this. For normalization, 1 million high-quality reads, each with a distinct molecular identifier, were randomly selected from each sample. Reads with shared molecular identifiers were discarded instead of being binned into consensus sequences. CDR3 identification, clonotype clustering and error correction used MiTCR with a Q25 quality threshold and the strictest error-elimination algorithm. A nonparametric unseen species model with Euler transformation was used to estimate a lower bound on total TCR beta diversity. TCRdb trimmed the raw reads at Q25, called clones with MiXCR and kept productive beta chains. Rows with a matching CDR3 protein are joined into one entry that keeps the most common DNA and genes. Here the V and J calls rest on TCRdb's processing, not on the authors' analysis. This sample is represented by around 1,500,000 distinct CDR3 sequences; around 39% of them were singletons. The ten largest account for under 8% of the sample.

The donors were roughly 39 Caucasian individuals from Russia, aged roughly 6 to 90 years, who were systemically healthy. Roughly 9 milliliters of peripheral blood were drawn from each donor into EDTA-treated Vacutainer tubes. Ficoll-Paque density-gradient centrifugation was used to isolate PBMCs, with at least 7 million per sample. Trizol reagent was used to extract total RNA from PBMCs, with at least 5.5 micrograms per sample. The percentages of naive CD45RAhigh/CD27high T cells were determined by flow cytometry on a PBMC aliquot from every donor. Broader findings and caveats from the paper: Donor CMV infection status was unknown, potentially confounding age-related changes in expanded clonotypes. Estimates of total diversity based on one million sequenced T cells were regarded as lower bounds and as underestimates. There was a strong correlation between observed TCR beta diversity and the percentage of naive T cells measured by flow cytometry. As age increased, observed TCR beta diversity per million T cells dropped in a roughly linear way, and a significant reduction was already evident by age 40. Since profiling was done on bulk unsorted PBMCs, naive and antigen-experienced compartments could not be conclusively compared. Compared with the aged group, more naive CD4+ T cells, fewer expanded clones and increased TCR diversity were shown by the long-lived group, suggesting age selection.

The receptor was isolated from a woman aged 18-30 years in good health. The chain is assembled from TRBV5-5 and TRBJ1-2; the D gene cannot be named for sure. The specimen was blood. The CDR3 region reads CASNRDNGGYTF. The nucleotide sequence is TGTGCCAGCAACCGGGATAACGGCGGCTACACCTTC.